Included here is one T cell receptor (beta chain) sequence, with context. Germline CDR1 is LNHDA and CDR2 is SQIVND (reference sequence). The CDR3 sequence is 13 residues long. J gave up 1 base and V 7 bases, and 2 bases lay outside the gene matches. PCR was performed using 60 Vbeta and 13 Jbeta primers. Sequencing was performed with immunoSEQ multiplex PCR; in TCRdb, only in-frame clones are kept and a portion is missing. Seen here are about 130,000 clones, 83% observed once, and the top ten hold about 1.2%. The data were obtained in a study of cytomegalovirus exposure and HLA in healthy donors. The sequenced material came from PBMCs. The receptor was derived from a girl aged 2-10 years in good health and CMV-seronegative. V and J are TRBV19 and TRBJ1-1, with 8 bases matching TRBD1. The chain's CDR3 is CASITGGNTEAFF. For the CDR3, the DNA is TGTGCCAGTATCACAGGGGGGAACACTGAAGCTTTCTTT.